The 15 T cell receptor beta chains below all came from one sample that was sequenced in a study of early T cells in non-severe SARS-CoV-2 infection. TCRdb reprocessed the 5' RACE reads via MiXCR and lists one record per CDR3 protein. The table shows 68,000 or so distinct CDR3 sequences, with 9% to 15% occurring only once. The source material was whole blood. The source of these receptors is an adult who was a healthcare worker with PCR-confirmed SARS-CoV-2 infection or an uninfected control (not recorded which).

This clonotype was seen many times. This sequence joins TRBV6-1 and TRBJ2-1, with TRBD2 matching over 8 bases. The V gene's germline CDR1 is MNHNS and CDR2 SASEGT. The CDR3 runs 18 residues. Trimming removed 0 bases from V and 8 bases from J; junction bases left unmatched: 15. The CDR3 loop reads CASSEASGAVGPRDEQFF. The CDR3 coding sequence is TGTGCCAGCAGTGAAGCTAGCGGGGCCGTCGGGCCACGGGATGAGCAGTTCTTC.

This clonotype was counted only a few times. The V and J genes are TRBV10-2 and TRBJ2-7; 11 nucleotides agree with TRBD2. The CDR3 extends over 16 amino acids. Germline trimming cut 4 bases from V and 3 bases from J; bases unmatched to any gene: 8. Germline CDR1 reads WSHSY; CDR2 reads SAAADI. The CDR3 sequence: CASSVLAGGRGYEQYF. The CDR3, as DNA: TGCGCCAGCAGTGTGCTAGCGGGGGGACGGGGCTACGAGCAGTACTTC.

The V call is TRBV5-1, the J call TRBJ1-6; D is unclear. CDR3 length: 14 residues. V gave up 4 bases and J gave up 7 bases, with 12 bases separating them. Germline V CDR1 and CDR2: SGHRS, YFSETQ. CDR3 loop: CASSPGGLNSPLHF. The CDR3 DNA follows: TGCGCCAGCAGCCCCGGTGGCCTCAATTCACCCCTCCACTTT. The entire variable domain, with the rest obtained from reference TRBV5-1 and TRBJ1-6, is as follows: KAGVTQTPRYLIKTRGQQVTLSCSPISGHRSVSWYQQTPGQGLQFLFEYFSETQRNKGNFPGRFSGRQFSNSRSEMNVSTLELGDSALYLCASSPGGLNSPLHFGNGTRLTVT.

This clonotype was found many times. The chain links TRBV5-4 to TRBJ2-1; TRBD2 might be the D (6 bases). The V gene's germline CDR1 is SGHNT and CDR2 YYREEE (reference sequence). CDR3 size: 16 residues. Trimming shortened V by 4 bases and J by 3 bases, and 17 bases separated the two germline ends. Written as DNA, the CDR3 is TGTGCCAGCAGCACAGTAGGGCGGGGTGTCTACAATGAGCAGTTCTTC. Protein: CASSTVGRGVYNEQFF.

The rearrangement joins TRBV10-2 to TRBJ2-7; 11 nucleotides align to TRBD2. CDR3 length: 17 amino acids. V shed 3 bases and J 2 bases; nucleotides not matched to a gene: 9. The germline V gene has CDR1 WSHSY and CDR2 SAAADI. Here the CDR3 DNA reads TGCGCCAGCAGTGACCCCTCGACTAGCGGGGTTCCCTACGAGCAGTACTTC. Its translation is CASSDPSTSGVPYEQYF.

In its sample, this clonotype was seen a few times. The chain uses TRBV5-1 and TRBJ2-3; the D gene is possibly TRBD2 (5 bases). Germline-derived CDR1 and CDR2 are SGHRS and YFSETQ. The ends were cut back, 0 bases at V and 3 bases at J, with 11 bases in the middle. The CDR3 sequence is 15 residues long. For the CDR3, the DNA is TGCGCCAGCAGCTTGGAAGCCCGGGGTACAGATACGCAGTATTTT. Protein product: CASSLEARGTDTQYF.

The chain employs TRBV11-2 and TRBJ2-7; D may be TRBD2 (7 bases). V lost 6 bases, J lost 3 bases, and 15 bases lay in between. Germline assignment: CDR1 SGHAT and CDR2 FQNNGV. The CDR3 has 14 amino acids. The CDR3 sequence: CASSWGGKSYEQYF. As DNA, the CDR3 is TGTGCCAGCAGTTGGGGGGGCAAGAGCTACGAGCAGTACTTC.

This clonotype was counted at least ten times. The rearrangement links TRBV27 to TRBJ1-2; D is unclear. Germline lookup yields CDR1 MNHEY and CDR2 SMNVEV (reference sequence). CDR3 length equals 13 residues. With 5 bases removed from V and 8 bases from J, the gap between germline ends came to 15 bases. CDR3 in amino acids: CASSPMDQRGYTF. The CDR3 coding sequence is TGTGCCAGCAGTCCGATGGACCAGAGGGGCTACACCTTC.

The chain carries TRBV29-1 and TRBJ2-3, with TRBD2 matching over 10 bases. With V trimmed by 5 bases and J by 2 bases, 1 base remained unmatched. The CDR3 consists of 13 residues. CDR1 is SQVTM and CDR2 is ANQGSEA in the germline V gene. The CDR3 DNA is TGCAGCGTTAGCGGGGGGGCCACAGATACGCAGTATTTT. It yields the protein CSVSGGATDTQYF.

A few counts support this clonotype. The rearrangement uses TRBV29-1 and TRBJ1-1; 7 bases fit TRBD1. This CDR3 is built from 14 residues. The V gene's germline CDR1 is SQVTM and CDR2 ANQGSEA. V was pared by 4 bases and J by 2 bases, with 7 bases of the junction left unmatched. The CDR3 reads CSVGRTGINTEAFF. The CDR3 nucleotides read TGCAGCGTTGGCCGGACAGGTATCAACACTGAAGCTTTCTTT. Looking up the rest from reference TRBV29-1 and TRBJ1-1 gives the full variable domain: SAVISQKPSRDICQRGTSLTIQCQVDSQVTMMFWYRQQPGQSLTLIATANQGSEATYESGFVIDKFPISRPNLTFSTLTVSNMSPEDSSIYLCSVGRTGINTEAFFGQGTRLTVV.

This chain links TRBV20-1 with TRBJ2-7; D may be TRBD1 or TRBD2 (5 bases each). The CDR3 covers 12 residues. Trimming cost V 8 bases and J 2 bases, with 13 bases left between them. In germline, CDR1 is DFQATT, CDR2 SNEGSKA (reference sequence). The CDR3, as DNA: TGCAGTATGGGTCAGGGACCCTACGAGCAGTACTTC. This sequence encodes CSMGQGPYEQYF.

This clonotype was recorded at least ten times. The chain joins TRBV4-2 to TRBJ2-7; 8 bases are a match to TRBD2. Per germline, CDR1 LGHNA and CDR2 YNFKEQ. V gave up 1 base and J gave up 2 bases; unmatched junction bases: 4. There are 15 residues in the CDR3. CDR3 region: CASSQVERGPYEQYF. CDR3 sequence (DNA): TGTGCCAGCAGCCAAGTCGAGCGGGGGCCCTACGAGCAGTACTTC.

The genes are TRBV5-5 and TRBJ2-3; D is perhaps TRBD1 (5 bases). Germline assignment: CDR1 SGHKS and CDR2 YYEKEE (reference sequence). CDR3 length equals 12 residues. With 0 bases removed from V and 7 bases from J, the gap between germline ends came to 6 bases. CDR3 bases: TGTGCCAGCAGCTTGGAGGGGTATACGCAGTATTTT. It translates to CASSLEGYTQYF.

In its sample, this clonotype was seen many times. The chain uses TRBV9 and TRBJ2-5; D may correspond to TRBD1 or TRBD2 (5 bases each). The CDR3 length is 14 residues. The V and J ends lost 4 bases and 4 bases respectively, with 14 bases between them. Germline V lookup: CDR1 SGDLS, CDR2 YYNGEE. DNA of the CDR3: TGTGCCAGCAGCCCCCCGGGGCGTGGAGAGACCCAGTACTTC. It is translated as CASSPPGRGETQYF. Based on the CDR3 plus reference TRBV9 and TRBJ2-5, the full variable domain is DSGVTQTPKHLITATGQRVTLRCSPRSGDLSVYWYQQSLDQGLQFLIQYYNGEERAKGNILERFSAQQFPDLHSELNLSSLELGDSALYFCASSPPGRGETQYFGPGTRLLVL.

The CDR3: CASSDQGSSYNSPLHF. The CDR3, as DNA: TGTGCCAGCTCAGATCAGGGGAGCTCCTATAATTCACCCCTCCACTTT. The chain recombines TRBV18 with TRBJ1-6; tentatively, D is TRBD1 (6 bases). The V and J ends lost 5 bases and 0 bases respectively, with 11 bases between them. Germline V lookup: CDR1 KGHSH, CDR2 LQKENI. The CDR3 contains 16 residues.